This record covers a single TCR beta chain. Its cognate antigen is unknown. The sample originates from a study of vaccination and CD4 T cells after COVID-19. V was cut by 8 bases and J by 1 base, with 9 bases left in between. The V gene's germline CDR1 is MDHEN and CDR2 SYDVKM. CDR3 length equals 13 residues. With the Oncomine TCR Beta short-read assay, DNA from cultured CD4+ T cells was sequenced. TCRdb reprocessed the PCR reads with MiXCR, giving one entry per CDR3 protein. Altogether some 16,000 distinct CDR3 sequences are present, 45% to 55% being singletons, with the ten largest covering more than 3.5%. Treatment indicated: approximately 11-day PBMC culture with coronavirus spike peptide pools or control peptides (ViraFEST assay).

The sequence was obtained from a human donor who had recovered from COVID-19. The chain links TRBV28 to TRBJ1-5; unclear D gene. The sequencing used CD4+ T cells from blood, cultured in vitro, collected before SARS-CoV-2 vaccination. The CDR3 is CASEDLSNQPQHF. DNA of the CDR3: TGTGCCAGCGAAGATCTGAGCAATCAGCCCCAGCATTTT.